The 11 T cell receptor beta chains in this list originate from one sample, sequenced in a study of blood T cell repertoires in COVID-19 (dated by TCRdb to about 2020). The receptor library was made with the immunoSEQ multiplex PCR assay. This is the immuneACCESS table as TCRdb keeps it, with only in-frame sequences that have V and J called. A part of the clones is gone; compared with another copy, unresolved V genes explain less than half, and the rest is unexplained. Across this sample there are more than 120,000 clones, with 87% seen only once. The ten largest clones add up to approximately 9% of the sample. The source material was peripheral blood. The origin of the receptors is a woman between 50 and 59 years old with active or convalescent COVID-19.

The rearrangement links TRBV2 to TRBJ1-3, with a tentative D call TRBD1 (6 bases). Per the germline V gene, CDR1 is SNHLY and CDR2 is FYNNEI. The V and J ends lost 5 bases and 4 bases respectively, with 9 bases between them. There are 13 residues in the CDR3. CDR3 nucleotides: TGTGCCAGCAGTCAACAGGGCGGAAACACCATATATTTT. Its translation is CASSQQGGNTIYF. Combining the CDR3 with reference TRBV2 and TRBJ1-3 gives the whole variable domain EPEVTQTPSHQVTQMGQEVILRCVPISNHLYFYWYRQILGQKVEFLVSFYNNEISEKSEIFDDQFSVERPDGSNFTLKIRSTKLEDSAMYFCASSQQGGNTIYFGEGSWLTVV.

J is TRBJ2-1 and V is TRBV7-8, with 8 bases lining up with TRBD1. The ends lost 2 bases at V and 5 bases at J; junction bases unmatched: 2. This CDR3 comprises 14 residues. CDR1 and CDR2 from the germline V gene are SGHVS and FQNEAQ. In nucleotides, the CDR3 is TGTGCCAGCAGCTTACAGGGGGCGCACAATGAGCAGTTCTTC. Amino acids: CASSLQGAHNEQFF.

The chain links TRBV7-8 to TRBJ1-6; TRBD1 matches 9 bases. The CDR3 totals 18 residues. Germline V CDR1 and CDR2: SGHVS, FQNEAQ. Germline trimming cut 3 bases from V and 3 bases from J; bases unmatched to any gene: 9. CDR3 region: CASSFGQGPRDYNSPLHF. Here the CDR3 DNA reads TGTGCCAGCAGCTTTGGACAGGGGCCGCGGGACTATAATTCACCCCTCCACTTT.

The chain joins TRBV9 to TRBJ1-4, with D possibly matching TRBD1 (5 bases). Germline lookup yields CDR1 SGDLS and CDR2 YYNGEE. The CDR3 covers 16 residues. V lost 4 bases to trimming and J lost 3 bases, with 16 bases between them. The chain's CDR3 is CASSPQPGLANEKLFF. DNA of the CDR3: TGTGCCAGCAGCCCTCAGCCAGGGCTGGCTAATGAAAAACTGTTTTTT.

The J gene is TRBJ2-3, the V gene TRBV7-2, with D possibly matching TRBD2 (6 bases). Trimming took off 4 bases at V and 3 bases at J, with 11 bases between the two ends. Germline V gives CDR1 SGHTA, CDR2 FQGNSA. The CDR3 covers 14 residues. CDR3 bases: TGTGCCAGCAGCTCACCGGGGGTTACAGATACGCAGTATTTT. Amino acids: CASSSPGVTDTQYF.

V gene TRBV5-1 combines with J gene TRBJ2-7; 9 nucleotides line up with TRBD2. CDR1 SGHRS and CDR2 YFSETQ come from the germline V gene. The V segment lost 3 bases and the J segment 1 base; nucleotides outside the gene matches: 5. This CDR3 has 15 residues. CDR3 nucleotides: TGCGCCAGCAGCTCGACTAGCGGACCGTCCTACGAGCAGTACTTC. Protein: CASSSTSGPSYEQYF.

J is TRBJ1-2 and V is TRBV3-1 (or the pseudogene TRBV3-2); TRBD1 agrees at 8 bases. The CDR3 is 14 residues long. V was pared by 1 base and J by 7 bases, with 5 bases of the junction left unmatched. The germline V gene encodes CDR1 LGHDT and CDR2 YNNKEL (reference sequence). CDR3: CASSQVGTGSGYTF. The CDR3 DNA reads TGTGCCAGCAGCCAAGTGGGGACAGGATCTGGCTACACCTTC.

This chain connects TRBV3-1 (or the pseudogene TRBV3-2) to TRBJ2-4; D remains unclear. The CDR3 is 15 residues long. Germline V gene data show CDR1 as LGHDT and CDR2 as YNNKEL (reference sequence). Trimming removed 3 bases from V and 3 bases from J, with 12 bases in between. CDR3 sequence: CASSHLGAVKNIQYF. In nucleotides, the CDR3 is TGTGCCAGCAGCCATTTGGGTGCGGTCAAAAACATTCAGTACTTC.

The chain employs TRBV6-5 and TRBJ1-1; TRBD1 is a possible D gene (6 bases). Trimming left V 5 bases short and J 5 bases short, with 18 bases between. This CDR3 contains 15 residues. CDR1 and CDR2 (germline): MNHEY, SVGAGI. CDR3 amino acids: CASSSLSTGPTEAFF. The CDR3 DNA reads as TGTGCCAGCAGTAGTCTTTCGACAGGTCCGACTGAAGCTTTCTTT.

The V and J genes are TRBV7-9 and TRBJ2-3; 9 nucleotides line up with TRBD1. V dropped 5 bases and J dropped 3; count of bases not matched to a gene: 6. The CDR3 covers 15 residues. Per the germline V gene, CDR1 is SEHNR and CDR2 is FQNEAQ (reference sequence). The CDR3 coding sequence is TGTGCCAGCAGCCGAGGACAGGGGTGGACAGATACGCAGTATTTT. Protein sequence: CASSRGQGWTDTQYF. The whole variable domain, filled in from reference TRBV7-9 and TRBJ2-3, reads DTGVSQNPRHKITKRGQNVTFRCDPISEHNRLYWYRQTLGQGPEFLTYFQNEAQLEKSRLLSDRFSAERPKGSFSTLEIQRTEQGDSAMYLCASSRGQGWTDTQYFGPGTRLTVL.

DNA of the CDR3: TGTGCCAGCAGCCAAGAGACGGCTAGCGGGGTTAGGAATGAGCAGTTCTTC. Its protein is CASSQETASGVRNEQFF. This chain links TRBV3-1 (or the pseudogene TRBV3-2) with TRBJ2-1, with TRBD2 identical over 9 bases. The trim removed 0 bases at V and 7 bases at J, leaving 10 bases unmatched. Looked up from germline, CDR1 is LGHDT and CDR2 is YNNKEL (reference sequence). This CDR3 is built from 17 residues.